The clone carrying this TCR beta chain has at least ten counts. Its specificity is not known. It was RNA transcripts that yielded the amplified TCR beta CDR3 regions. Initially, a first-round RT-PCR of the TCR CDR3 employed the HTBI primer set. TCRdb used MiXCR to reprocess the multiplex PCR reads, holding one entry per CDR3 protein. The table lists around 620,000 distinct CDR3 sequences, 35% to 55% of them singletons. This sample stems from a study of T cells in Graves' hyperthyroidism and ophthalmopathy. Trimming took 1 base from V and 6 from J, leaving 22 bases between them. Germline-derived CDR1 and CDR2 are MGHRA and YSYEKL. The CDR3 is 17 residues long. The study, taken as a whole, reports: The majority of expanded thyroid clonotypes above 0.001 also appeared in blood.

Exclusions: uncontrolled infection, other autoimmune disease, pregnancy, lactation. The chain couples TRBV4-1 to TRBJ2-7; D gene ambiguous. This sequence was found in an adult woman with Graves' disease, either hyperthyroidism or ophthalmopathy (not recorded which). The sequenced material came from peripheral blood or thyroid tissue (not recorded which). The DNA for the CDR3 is TGCGCCAGCAGCCAAGTAACAGTCGGAGTAGCTTCGGGCGAGCAGTACTTC. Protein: CASSQVTVGVASGEQYF.